This T cell receptor beta chain was observed in a study of T-cell reconstitution after alpha-beta-depleted transplantation in children. In this sample, this clonotype turned up many times. The library targeted TCRbeta and was prepared with unique molecular identifiers. Using its own MiXCR run on the PCR reads, TCRdb lists one record per CDR3 protein. The sample records some 200,000 distinct CDR3 sequences, under 9.5% being singletons. Trimming took 3 bases from V and 0 from J, leaving 6 bases between them. Germline V gene lookup returns CDR1 MGHRA and CDR2 YSYEKL. CDR3 length: 14 amino acids. The origin of this receptor is a human donor who donated a stem cell graft to a child with acute lymphoblastic leukemia. This chain uses TRBV4-1 with TRBJ1-3; D is possibly TRBD1 (6 bases). The sample was PBMCs from the stem cell graft donor, taken from the stem cell graft. The CDR3 DNA sequence: TGCGCCAGCAGCCAGGGACACTCTGGAAACACCATATATTTT. This codes for CASSQGHSGNTIYF.